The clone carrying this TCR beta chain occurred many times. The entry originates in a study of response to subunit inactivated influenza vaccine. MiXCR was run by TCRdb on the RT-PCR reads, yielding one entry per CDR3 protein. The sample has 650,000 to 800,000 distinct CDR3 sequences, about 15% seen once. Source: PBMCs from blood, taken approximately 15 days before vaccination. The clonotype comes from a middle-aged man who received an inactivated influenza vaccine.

CDR3 loop: CASTRSGAPNTGELFF. In DNA, the CDR3 is TGTGCCAGCACCCGTAGCGGGGCCCCGAACACCGGGGAGCTGTTTTTT. This chain links TRBV9 with TRBJ2-2; 8 nucleotides match TRBD2. Per germline, CDR1 SGDLS and CDR2 YYNGEE. This CDR3 comprises 16 residues. The ends lost 6 bases at V and 0 bases at J; junction bases unmatched: 7.